This entry lists 21 T cell receptor beta chains sequenced from one sample in a study of response to subunit inactivated influenza vaccine. TCRdb called the RT-PCR reads again in MiXCR, with one record for every CDR3 protein. The sample yields around 500,000 distinct CDR3 sequences, over 9.5% seen once. The input for sequencing was PBMCs from blood, taken roughly 6 weeks after vaccination. These TCRs come from a man in his fifties who received an inactivated influenza vaccine.

This clonotype was seen ten or more times. The V and J genes are TRBV29-1 and TRBJ2-1, with 12 bases fitting TRBD2. V was clipped by 7 bases and J by 8 bases; unmatched bases: 18. The CDR3 spans 17 residues. Germline loops: CDR1 SQVTM, CDR2 ANQGSEA. The CDR3 spells CSAMGTSGYTLPDEQFF. The DNA for the CDR3 is TGCAGCGCTATGGGGACTAGCGGGTACACTCTCCCCGATGAGCAGTTCTTC.

This clonotype occurred a few times. This CDR3 reads CASSFGQGHGDTQYF. The DNA of the CDR3 is TGTGCCAGCAGCTTCGGACAGGGTCATGGAGATACGCAGTATTTT. The chain has TRBV5-8 and TRBJ2-3, with TRBD1 identical over 8 bases. There are 15 residues in the CDR3. Germline V lookup: CDR1 SGHTS, CDR2 YDEGEE. With 2 bases clipped from V and 5 bases from J, the junction kept 7 bases outside the gene matches.

Concerning this clonotype itself: At one end, the junction sequence differs from germline, possibly due to a read error. The CDR3 spells CASSLGRPGLTNEKLFF. Written as DNA, the CDR3 is TGTGCTAGCAGCTTAGGGAGGCCCGGGCTGACTAATGAAAAACTGTTTTTT. The chain links TRBV7-7 to TRBJ1-4; D not certain. The CDR3 is made up of 17 amino acids. The germline gives CDR1 SSHAT, CDR2 FNYEAQ (reference sequence). Full variable domain (outside the CDR3, taken from reference TRBV7-7 and TRBJ1-4): GAGVSQSPRYKVTKRGQDVTLRCDPISSHATLYWYQQALGQGPEFLTYFNYEAQPDKSGLPSDRFSAERPEGSISTLTIQRTEQRDSAMYRCASSLGRPGLTNEKLFFGSGTQLSVL.

The CDR3 spells CASSLAGGPNTEAFF. CDR3 coding DNA: TGTGCCAGCAGCTTAGCCGGCGGGCCGAACACTGAAGCTTTCTTT. V gene TRBV7-9 combines with J gene TRBJ1-1; no definite D call. With 0 bases removed from V and 1 base from J, the gap between germline ends came to 9 bases. This CDR3 has 15 residues. The germline V gene has CDR1 SEHNR and CDR2 FQNEAQ (reference sequence).

V and J are TRBV24-1 and TRBJ2-2, with TRBD2 matching 12 bases. The CDR3 runs to 16 residues. V was pared by 7 bases and J by 7 bases, with 9 bases of the junction left unmatched. CDR1 and CDR2 from the germline V gene are KGHDR and SFDVKD. The CDR3 bases are TGTGCCACCAGCGACCCTAGCGGGAGGGCTGTCGGGGAGCTGTTTTTT. Protein sequence: CATSDPSGRAVGELFF.

The table lists this clonotype with a few counts. The chain joins TRBV12-3 or TRBV12-4 to TRBJ2-7, with D unclear. Trimming took 2 bases from V and 0 from J, leaving 11 bases between them. The CDR3 contains 15 residues. The CDR3 region is CASSLSAGNSYEQYF. CDR3 bases: TGTGCCAGCAGTTTATCGGCAGGTAACTCCTACGAGCAGTACTTC.

CDR3 in amino acids: CASSFPQGEARFGNTIYF. Here the CDR3 DNA reads TGTGCCAGCAGCTTCCCTCAGGGAGAAGCACGGTTTGGAAACACCATATATTTT. The J gene is TRBJ1-3, the V gene TRBV11-2; weak D call: TRBD1 (5 bases). The CDR3 extends over 18 amino acids. The germline V gene encodes CDR1 SGHAT and CDR2 FQNNGV. The ends were cut back, 3 bases at V and 3 bases at J, with 21 bases in the middle.

J is TRBJ2-7 and V is TRBV27; 7 positions agree with TRBD1. The CDR3 covers 14 residues. Trimming at V came to 4 bases and at J to 2 bases, leaving 5 bases not matched to a gene. Germline V gene data show CDR1 as MNHEY and CDR2 as SMNVEV (reference sequence). CDR3 sequence: CASSWDSTTYEQYF. The DNA for the CDR3 is TGTGCCAGCAGTTGGGACAGTACTACCTACGAGCAGTACTTC.

J is TRBJ2-3 and V is TRBV20-1, with 13 nucleotides matching TRBD2. J lost 6 bases, V lost 4 bases, and 4 bases had no gene match. The CDR3 loop spans 14 amino acids. The germline gives CDR1 DFQATT, CDR2 SNEGSKA (reference sequence). CDR3: CSAKLAGGTDTQYF. The CDR3 DNA is TGCAGTGCTAAACTAGCGGGAGGGACCGATACGCAGTATTTT.

This clonotype was seen at least ten times. The chain has TRBV28 and TRBJ2-7, with 7 bases identical to TRBD2. Germline CDR1 MDHEN, CDR2 SYDVKM. J gave up 0 bases and V 5 bases, and 16 bases lay outside the gene matches. The CDR3 is 18 amino acids. CDR3 amino acids: CASSPTRSWAGVSYEQYF. The CDR3 DNA sequence: TGTGCCAGCAGTCCGACGCGGAGTTGGGCGGGAGTCTCCTACGAGCAGTACTTC.

This clonotype occurred a few times. The chain joins TRBV6-5 to TRBJ1-2; the D is unclear. The CDR3 is made up of 18 amino acids. Germline CDR1 MNHEY, CDR2 SVGAGI. The V end was cut by 0 bases, the J end by 3 bases, with 20 bases between. The CDR3 DNA reads TGTGCCAGCAGTTACTCCCCCGGACGGGAAGAAAACGACTATGGCTACACCTTC. This encodes CASSYSPGREENDYGYTF.

The rearrangement links TRBV5-6 to TRBJ1-1, with D hard to call. Trimming removed 5 bases from V and 0 bases from J, with 8 bases in between. The CDR3 extends over 13 amino acids. Germline lookup yields CDR1 SGHDT and CDR2 YYEEEE. For the CDR3, the DNA is TGTGCCAGCAGATTGTTTATGAACACTGAAGCTTTCTTT. Its protein is CASRLFMNTEAFF. Full variable domain (outside the CDR3, taken from reference TRBV5-6 and TRBJ1-1): DAGVTQSPTHLIKTRGQQVTLRCSPKSGHDTVSWYQQALGQGPQFIFQYYEEEERQRGNFPDRFSGHQFPNYSSELNVNALLLGDSALYLCASRLFMNTEAFFGQGTRLTVV.

There are a few counts of this clonotype. V and J are TRBV20-1 and TRBJ2-2; the match to TRBD2 covers 8 bases. CDR1 is DFQATT and CDR2 is SNEGSKA in the germline V gene (reference sequence). V trimming: 4 bases; J trimming: 3 bases; junction bases outside the gene matches: 4. There are 14 residues in the CDR3. CDR3 DNA: TGCAGTGCTACTAGCGGGCTATACACCGGGGAGCTGTTTTTT. It codes for CSATSGLYTGELFF.

The genes are TRBV5-6 and TRBJ2-1; TRBD2 matches at 7 bases. Germline V gives CDR1 SGHDT, CDR2 YYEEEE. The CDR3 loop spans 14 amino acids. V was clipped by 4 bases and J by 9 bases; unmatched bases: 10. CDR3 nucleotides: TGTGCCAGCAGCGGGGGGGGGTTGGCAGGTGAGCAGTTCTTC. Its translation is CASSGGGLAGEQFF.

This clonotype was seen a few times. V usage is TRBV4-2 and J usage is TRBJ1-4; 9 nucleotides match TRBD1. This CDR3 has 16 amino acids. Per germline, CDR1 LGHNA and CDR2 YNFKEQ. The ends lost 0 bases at V and 7 bases at J; junction bases unmatched: 6. The CDR3 loop reads CASSQDPGTGREKLFF. DNA of the CDR3: TGTGCCAGCAGCCAAGATCCCGGGACAGGGCGTGAAAAACTGTTTTTT.

This clonotype was observed a handful of times. The gene calls are TRBV15 and TRBJ1-5; D possibly corresponds to TRBD1 (5 bases). V was shortened by 6 bases and J by 4 bases, with 25 bases between the two germline ends. The germline V gene has CDR1 LNHNV and CDR2 YYDKDF (reference sequence). CDR3 length: 18 amino acids. In nucleotides, the CDR3 is TGTGCCACCAGTAATAGGGAGGGGACTGGGGCCCGAAATCAGCCCCAGCATTTT. Encoded protein: CATSNREGTGARNQPQHF. Together with reference TRBV15 and TRBJ1-5, the CDR3 gives the full variable domain: DAMVIQNPRYQVTQFGKPVTLSCSQTLNHNVMYWYQQKSSQAPKLLFHYYDKDFNNEADTPDNFQSRRPNTSFCFLDIRSPGLGDTAMYLCATSNREGTGARNQPQHFGDGTRLSIL.

A note on this clonotype: A read error may produce the germline difference seen at one junction end. The chain employs TRBV7-2 and TRBJ2-1; D is undetermined. Germline values: CDR1 SGHTA, CDR2 FQGNSA. CDR3 length equals 13 residues. CDR3 protein: CAISLVSAMEQFF. The DNA of the CDR3 is TGTGCCATCAGCTTAGTGAGCGCTATGGAGCAGTTCTTC.

J is TRBJ1-2 and V is TRBV10-3; D not resolved. Germline CDR1 reads ENHRY; CDR2 reads SYGVKD. The length of the CDR3 is 16 residues. V lost 0 bases, J lost 1 base, and 12 bases lay in between. The CDR3 region is CAISESETKGNYGYTF. The DNA of the CDR3 is TGTGCCATCAGTGAGTCTGAAACAAAGGGTAACTATGGCTACACCTTC.

This clonotype was recorded at least ten times. The rearrangement joins TRBV11-2 to TRBJ2-7, with D perhaps TRBD2 (5 bases). Trimming cost V 1 base and J 4 bases, with 14 bases left between them. The CDR3 has 15 amino acids. CDR1 is SGHAT, CDR2 FQNNGV, per germline. CDR3 nucleotide sequence: TGTGCCAGCAGCTTAGTAGCGAAACGATTGTACGAGCAGTACTTC. Encoded protein: CASSLVAKRLYEQYF.

This clonotype has more than one count but fewer than ten. V usage is TRBV15 and J usage is TRBJ2-3; 8 bases are shared with TRBD1. The germline V gene encodes CDR1 LNHNV and CDR2 YYDKDF (reference sequence). Trimming took 3 bases from V and 4 from J; bases not matched to a gene: 9. This CDR3 region has 16 residues. CDR3 region: CATSSPADRVADTQYF. The DNA for the CDR3 is TGTGCCACCAGCAGCCCTGCGGACAGGGTCGCAGATACGCAGTATTTT.

This clonotype was counted many times. The chain employs TRBV4-2 and TRBJ2-7; 7 positions match TRBD2. V was pared by 0 bases and J by 1 base, with 6 bases of the junction left unmatched. CDR1 LGHNA and CDR2 YNFKEQ come from the germline V gene. The CDR3 is made up of 16 amino acids. Here the CDR3 DNA reads TGTGCCAGCAGCCAAGATATGCTAGCGGCTTCCTACGAGCAGTACTTC. Translation gives CASSQDMLAASYEQYF.